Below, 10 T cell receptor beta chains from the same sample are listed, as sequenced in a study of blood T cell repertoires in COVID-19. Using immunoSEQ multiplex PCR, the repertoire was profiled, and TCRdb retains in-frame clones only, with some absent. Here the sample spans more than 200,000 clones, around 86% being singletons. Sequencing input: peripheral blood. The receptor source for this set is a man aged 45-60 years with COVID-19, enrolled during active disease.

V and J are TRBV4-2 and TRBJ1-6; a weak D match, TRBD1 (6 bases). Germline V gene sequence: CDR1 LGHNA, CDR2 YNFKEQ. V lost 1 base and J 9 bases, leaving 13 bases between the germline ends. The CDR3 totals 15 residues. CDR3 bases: TGTGCCAGCAGCCAAGGTGCACAGGGTTCTTCACCCCTCCACTTT. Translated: CASSQGAQGSSPLHF.

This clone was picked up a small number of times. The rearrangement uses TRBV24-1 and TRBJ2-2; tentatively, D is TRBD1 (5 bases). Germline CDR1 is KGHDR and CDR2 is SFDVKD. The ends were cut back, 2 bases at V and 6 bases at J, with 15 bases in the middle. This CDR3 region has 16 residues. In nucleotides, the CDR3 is TGTGCCACCAGTGATTACGGCAGGGCAAGCGCCGGGGAGCTGTTTTTT. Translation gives CATSDYGRASAGELFF.

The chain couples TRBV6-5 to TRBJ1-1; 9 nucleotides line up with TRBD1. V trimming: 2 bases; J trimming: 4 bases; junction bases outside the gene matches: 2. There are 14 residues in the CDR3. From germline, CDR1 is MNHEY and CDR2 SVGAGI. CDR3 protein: CASSYETGGTEAFF. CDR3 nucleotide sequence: TGTGCCAGCAGTTACGAGACAGGGGGCACTGAAGCTTTCTTT.

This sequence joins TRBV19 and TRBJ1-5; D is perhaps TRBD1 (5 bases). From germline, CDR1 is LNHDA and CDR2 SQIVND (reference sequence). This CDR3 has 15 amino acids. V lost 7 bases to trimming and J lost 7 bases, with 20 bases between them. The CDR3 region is CASTIGVGGRQPQHF. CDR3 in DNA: TGTGCCAGTACCATTGGGGTGGGGGGAAGACAGCCCCAGCATTTT.

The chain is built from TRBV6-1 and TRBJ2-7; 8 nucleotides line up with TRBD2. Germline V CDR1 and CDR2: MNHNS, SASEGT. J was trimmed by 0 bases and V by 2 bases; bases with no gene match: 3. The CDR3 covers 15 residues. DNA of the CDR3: TGTGCCAGCAGTGAAACGGGGGGGGCCTCCTACGAGCAGTACTTC. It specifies CASSETGGASYEQYF.

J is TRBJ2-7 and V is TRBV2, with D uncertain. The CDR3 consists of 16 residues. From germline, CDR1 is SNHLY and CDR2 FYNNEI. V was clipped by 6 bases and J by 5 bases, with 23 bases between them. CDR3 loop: CASRYLGGGNLHEQYF. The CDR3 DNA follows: TGTGCCAGCAGGTACTTGGGTGGCGGAAACCTACACGAGCAGTACTTC.

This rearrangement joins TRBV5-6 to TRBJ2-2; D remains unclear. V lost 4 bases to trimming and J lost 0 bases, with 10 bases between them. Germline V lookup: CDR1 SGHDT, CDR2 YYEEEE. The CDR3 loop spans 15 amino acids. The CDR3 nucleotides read TGTGCCAGCAGCCCTATGTTCCCGAACACCGGGGAGCTGTTTTTT. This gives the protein CASSPMFPNTGELFF.

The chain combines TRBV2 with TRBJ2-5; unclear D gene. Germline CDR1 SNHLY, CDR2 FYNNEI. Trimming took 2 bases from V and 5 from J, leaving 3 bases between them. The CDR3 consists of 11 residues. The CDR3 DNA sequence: TGTGCCAGCAGTGAACGGGAGACCCAGTACTTC. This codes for CASSERETQYF.

CDR3 amino acids: CASSPQGGNTEAFF. In DNA, the CDR3 is TGTGCCAGCAGCCCGCAGGGGGGAAACACTGAAGCTTTCTTT. J is TRBJ1-1 and V is TRBV7-9; 7 positions agree with TRBD1. Germline V gene data show CDR1 as SEHNR and CDR2 as FQNEAQ (reference sequence). The V and J ends lost 5 bases and 2 bases, in that order; junction bases with no gene match: 5. This CDR3 comprises 14 residues. The entire variable domain, with the rest obtained from reference TRBV7-9 and TRBJ1-1, is as follows: DTGVSQNPRHKITKRGQNVTFRCDPISEHNRLYWYRQTLGQGPEFLTYFQNEAQLEKSRLLSDRFSAERPKGSFSTLEIQRTEQGDSAMYLCASSPQGGNTEAFFGQGTRLTVV.

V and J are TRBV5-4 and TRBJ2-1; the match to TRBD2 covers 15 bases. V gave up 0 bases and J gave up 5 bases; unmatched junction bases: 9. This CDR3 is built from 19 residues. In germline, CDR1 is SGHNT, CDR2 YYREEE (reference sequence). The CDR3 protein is CASSLGPPRTSGRDNEQFF. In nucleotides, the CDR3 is TGTGCCAGCAGCTTGGGCCCCCCAAGGACTAGCGGGAGGGACAATGAGCAGTTCTTC.